This T cell receptor beta chain originates from a study of T cell changes during pregnancy in multiple sclerosis. Per germline, CDR1 MNHNS and CDR2 SASEGT. Losses at the gene ends were 8 bases for V and 6 bases for J; bases not matched to a gene: 11. The CDR3 spans 15 residues. Generated by immunoSEQ multiplex PCR, the TCRdb table keeps only in-frame clones and is missing some. The data show about 69,000 clones, with more than 85% seen just once and less than 3.5% held by the top ten. The rearrangement uses TRBV6-1 and TRBJ2-2, with 8 bases identical to TRBD1. This clonotype originated in a female donor with multiple sclerosis, enrolled in a pregnancy study. The specimen comprised peripheral blood, sampled before pregnancy. The CDR3 protein is CASEVGRGLPGELFF. The CDR3 DNA sequence: TGTGCCAGCGAGGTCGGCAGGGGGCTCCCCGGGGAGCTGTTTTTT.